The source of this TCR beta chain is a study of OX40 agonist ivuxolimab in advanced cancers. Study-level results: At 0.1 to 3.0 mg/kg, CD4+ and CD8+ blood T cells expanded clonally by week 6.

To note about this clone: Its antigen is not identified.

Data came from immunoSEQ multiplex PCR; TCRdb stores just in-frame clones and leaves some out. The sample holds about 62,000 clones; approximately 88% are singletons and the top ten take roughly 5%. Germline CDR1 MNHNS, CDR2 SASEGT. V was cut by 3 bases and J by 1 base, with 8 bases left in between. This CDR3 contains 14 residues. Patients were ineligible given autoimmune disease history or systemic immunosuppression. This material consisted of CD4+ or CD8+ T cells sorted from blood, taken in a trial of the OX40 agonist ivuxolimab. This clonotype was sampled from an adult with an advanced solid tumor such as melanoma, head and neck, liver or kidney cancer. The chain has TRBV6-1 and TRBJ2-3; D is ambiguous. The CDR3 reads CASSDLTGTDTQYF. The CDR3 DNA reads TGTGCCAGCAGTGACTTGACGGGCACAGATACGCAGTATTTT.